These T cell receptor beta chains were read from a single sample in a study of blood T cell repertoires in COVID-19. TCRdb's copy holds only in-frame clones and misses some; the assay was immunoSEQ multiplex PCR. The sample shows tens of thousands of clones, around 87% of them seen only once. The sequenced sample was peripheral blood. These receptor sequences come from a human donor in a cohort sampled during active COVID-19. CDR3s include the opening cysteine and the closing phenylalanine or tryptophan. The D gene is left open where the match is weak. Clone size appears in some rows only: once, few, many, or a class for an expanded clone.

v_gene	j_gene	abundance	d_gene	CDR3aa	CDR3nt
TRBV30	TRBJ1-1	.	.	CAWSTGSTEAFF	TGTGCCTGGAGTACAGGGTCCACTGAAGCTTTCTTT
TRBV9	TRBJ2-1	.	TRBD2	CASSVDPRGGGNEQFF	TGTGCCAGCAGCGTAGACCCGCGGGGGGGAGGCAATGAGCAGTTCTTC
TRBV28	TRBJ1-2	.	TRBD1	CASSPNRQGYNYGYTF	TGTGCCAGCAGTCCAAATAGACAGGGTTATAACTATGGCTACACCTTC
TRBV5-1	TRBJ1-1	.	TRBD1	CASSFQTGAINTEAFF	TGCGCCAGCAGCTTTCAGACAGGGGCTATTAACACTGAAGCTTTCTTT
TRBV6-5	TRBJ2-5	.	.	CARRRDTQETQYF	TGTGCCCGGCGTAGGGACACTCAAGAGACCCAGTACTTC
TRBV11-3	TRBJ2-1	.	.	CASSLGDTEQFF	TGTGCCAGCAGCTTAGGGGACACCGAGCAGTTCTTC
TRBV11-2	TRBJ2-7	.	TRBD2	CASSLGAGTSAAWEQYF	TGTGCCAGCAGCTTAGGCGCCGGGACTAGCGCGGCATGGGAGCAGTACTTC
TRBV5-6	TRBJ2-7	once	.	CASSFFGRPLGYEQYF	TGTGCCAGCAGCTTTTTTGGGAGGCCCCTCGGCTACGAGCAGTACTTC
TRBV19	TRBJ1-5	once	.	CATSEGNGSNQPQHF	TGTGCCACCTCCGAGGGGAACGGGAGTAATCAGCCCCAGCATTTT
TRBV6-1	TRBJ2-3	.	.	CASSDTIDRTTSTDTQYF	TGTGCCAGCAGTGATACAATCGATCGGACAACCAGCACAGATACGCAGTATTTT
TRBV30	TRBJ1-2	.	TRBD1	CAWSVLGGGGNGYTF	TGTGCCTGGAGTGTACTAGGAGGGGGCGGGAACGGCTACACCTTC
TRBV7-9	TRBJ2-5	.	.	CASRGVQETQYF	TGTGCCAGCCGGGGAGTCCAAGAGACCCAGTACTTC
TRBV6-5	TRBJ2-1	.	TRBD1	CASSLGTGMYEQFF	TGTGCCAGCAGTTTGGGGACAGGGATGTACGAGCAGTTCTTC
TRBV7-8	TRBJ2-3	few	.	CASSLVEGTDTQYF	TGTGCCAGCAGCTTAGTTGAGGGCACAGATACGCAGTATTTT
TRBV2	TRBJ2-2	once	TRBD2	CASSEGVLAGVTAGELFF	TGTGCCAGCAGTGAAGGGGTGCTAGCGGGAGTGACAGCCGGGGAGCTGTTTTTT
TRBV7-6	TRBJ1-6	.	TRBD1	CASSLLVPTGSSYNSPLHF	TGTGCCAGCAGCTTATTAGTCCCGACAGGGAGCTCCTATAATTCACCCCTCCACTTT
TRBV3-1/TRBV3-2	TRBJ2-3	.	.	CASSYYTDTQYF	TGTGCCAGCAGCTACTACACAGATACGCAGTATTTT
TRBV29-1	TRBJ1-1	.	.	CSVEKSDLGAFF	TGCAGCGTTGAAAAATCGGACTTAGGAGCTTTCTTT
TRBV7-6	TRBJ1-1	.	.	CASSQGQNTEAFF	TGTGCCAGCAGCCAAGGACAGAACACTGAAGCTTTCTTT
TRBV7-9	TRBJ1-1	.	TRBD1	CASSRDSLFGGEAFF	TGTGCCAGCAGCCGGGACAGCTTGTTCGGAGGTGAAGCTTTCTTT
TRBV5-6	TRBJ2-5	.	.	CASSLGGFETQYF	TGTGCCAGCAGCCTAGGGGGTTTTGAGACCCAGTACTTC
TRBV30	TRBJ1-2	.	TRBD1	CAYWTGLGYTF	TGTGCCTACTGGACAGGTCTAGGCTACACCTTC
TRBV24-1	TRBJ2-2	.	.	CATSARVNTGELFF	TGTGCCACCAGTGCGAGGGTGAACACCGGGGAGCTGTTTTTT
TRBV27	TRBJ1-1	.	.	CASSLGVGANEAFF	TGTGCCAGCAGTTTAGGGGTAGGGGCAAATGAAGCTTTCTTT
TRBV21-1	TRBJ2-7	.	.	CASSTFPYEQYF	TGTGCCAGCAGCACCTTCCCCTACGAGCAGTACTTC
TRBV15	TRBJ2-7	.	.	CATSRGVGGYEQYF	TGTGCCACCAGCAGAGGAGTAGGGGGCTACGAGCAGTACTTC
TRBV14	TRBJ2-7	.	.	CASSQVTGISEQYF	TGTGCCAGCAGCCAAGTAACAGGAATTTCCGAGCAGTACTTC
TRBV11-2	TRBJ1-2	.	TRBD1	CASSSRTGGYGYTF	TGTGCCAGCAGCTCGCGGACAGGGGGCTATGGCTACACCTTC
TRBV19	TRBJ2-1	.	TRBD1	CASSSTGGDYNEQFF	TGTGCCAGTAGTTCAACAGGGGGCGACTACAATGAGCAGTTCTTC
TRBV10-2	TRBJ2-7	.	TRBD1	CASSPGQVYEQYF	TGCGCCAGCAGTCCCGGACAGGTTTACGAGCAGTACTTC
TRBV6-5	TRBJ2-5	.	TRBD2	CASSYGLGQETQYF	TGTGCCAGCAGTTACGGACTAGGCCAAGAGACCCAGTACTTC
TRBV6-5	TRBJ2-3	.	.	CASTGTYTDTQYF	TGTGCCAGTACAGGGACCTACACAGATACGCAGTATTTT
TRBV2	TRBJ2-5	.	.	CASGLQPGFRETQYF	TGTGCCAGCGGATTGCAGCCAGGATTCCGAGAGACCCAGTACTTC
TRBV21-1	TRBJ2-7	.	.	CASSKPKATDHKPYEQYF	TGTGCCAGCAGCAAACCTAAGGCGACAGACCATAAACCCTACGAGCAGTACTTC
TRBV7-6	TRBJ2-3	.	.	CASSFQAGTQYF	TGTGCCAGCAGCTTTCAAGCGGGTACGCAGTATTTT
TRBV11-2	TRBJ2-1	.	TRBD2	CASSPGGLAVNNEQFF	TGTGCCAGCAGCCCTGGGGGTCTAGCGGTAAACAATGAGCAGTTCTTC
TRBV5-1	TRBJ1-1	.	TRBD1	CASSRGQGRNTEAFF	TGCGCCAGCAGCAGGGGACAGGGAAGAAACACTGAAGCTTTCTTT
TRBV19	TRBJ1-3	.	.	CASSLGDYVLSGNTIYF	TGTGCCAGTAGCCTAGGGGACTATGTCCTATCTGGAAACACCATATATTTT
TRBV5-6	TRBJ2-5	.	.	CASDGRRYQETQYF	TGTGCCAGCGACGGCCGGCGGTACCAAGAGACCCAGTACTTC
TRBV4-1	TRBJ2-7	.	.	CASSHLIGQSYEQYF	TGCGCCAGCAGCCATCTAATTGGACAGTCCTACGAGCAGTACTTC
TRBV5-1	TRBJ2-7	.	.	CASSTGTLTYEQYF	TGCGCCAGCAGCACAGGAACCCTGACCTACGAGCAGTACTTC
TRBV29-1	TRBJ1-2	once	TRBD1	CSASWTGSGYTF	TGCAGCGCCTCCTGGACAGGCAGTGGCTACACCTTC
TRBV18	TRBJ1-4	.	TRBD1	CASSPPWGTGREKLFF	TGTGCCAGCTCACCACCATGGGGGACAGGGAGAGAAAAACTGTTTTTT
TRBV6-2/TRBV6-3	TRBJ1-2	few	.	CASSYAWGRVDYGYTF	TGTGCCAGCAGTTACGCATGGGGCAGGGTGGACTATGGCTACACCTTC
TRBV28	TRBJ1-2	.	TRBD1	CASSWPGQGNYGYTF	TGTGCCAGCAGTTGGCCGGGACAGGGGAACTATGGCTACACCTTC
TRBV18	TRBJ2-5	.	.	CASSPGLKETQYF	TGTGCCAGCTCACCCGGACTAAAAGAGACCCAGTACTTC
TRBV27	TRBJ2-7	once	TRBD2	CASSLAGVAHEQYF	TGTGCCAGCAGCCTAGCGGGAGTTGCCCACGAGCAGTACTTC
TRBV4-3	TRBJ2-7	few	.	CASSQVVGASYEQYF	TGCGCCAGCAGCCAAGTTGTTGGAGCTTCCTACGAGCAGTACTTC
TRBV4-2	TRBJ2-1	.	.	CASLLGEEQFF	TGTGCCAGCTTACTCGGAGAGGAGCAGTTCTTC
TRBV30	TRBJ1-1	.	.	CASLMNFAEAFF	TGTGCCAGCCTTATGAACTTCGCTGAAGCTTTCTTT
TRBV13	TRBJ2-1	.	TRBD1	CASSYKVGQGAFEQFF	TGTGCCAGCAGCTACAAGGTAGGACAGGGGGCTTTTGAGCAGTTCTTC
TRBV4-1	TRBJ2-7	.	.	CASSQEYGSGYEQYF	TGCGCCAGCAGCCAAGAATATGGGTCAGGATACGAGCAGTACTTC
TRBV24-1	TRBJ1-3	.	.	CATSDLSGNTIYF	TGTGCCACCAGTGATTTGTCGGGAAACACCATATATTTT
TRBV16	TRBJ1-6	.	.	CASSLGGVDSPLHF	TGTGCCAGCAGCCTAGGGGGTGTCGATTCACCCCTCCACTTT
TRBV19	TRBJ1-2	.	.	CASSIGAGLGGYTF	TGTGCCAGTAGTATAGGGGCAGGGCTGGGCGGCTACACCTTC